This T cell receptor beta chain is from a study of blood T cell repertoires in COVID-19. Study details: The samples span acute and convalescent COVID-19 from the United States, Italy and Spain. T cells, B-cell-depleted T cells, or PBMCs supplied cDNA or gDNA.

The germline CDR1 and CDR2 sequences are LGHDT and YNNKEL (reference sequence). The CDR3 is 15 amino acids. Germline trimming cut 7 bases from V and 7 bases from J; bases unmatched to any gene: 10. The assay was immunoSEQ multiplex PCR, and TCRdb's table has in-frame clones only and misses some. In the table there are tens of thousands of clones, roughly 80% of which are singletons. The chain links TRBV3-1 (or the pseudogene TRBV3-2) to TRBJ2-1, with 10 positions matching TRBD2. The source is a human donor in a cohort sampled during active COVID-19. Sequencing was done on a sample of peripheral blood. The CDR3 sequence: CASNNQREGRNEQFF. The CDR3 nucleotides are TGTGCCAGCAATAACCAGCGGGAGGGCCGAAATGAGCAGTTCTTC.